These 32 T cell receptor beta chains were all obtained from the same sample, sequenced in a study of T cell responses to AZD1222 COVID-19 vaccine. Profiling relied on immunoSEQ multiplex PCR, and the TCRdb table lists in-frame clones only, not all of them. The sample lists around 80,000 clones; 80% to 95% were seen once. The sequencing here drew on peripheral blood, taken 28 days after the second AZD1222 dose. The receptors shown here come from an adult who received the AZD1222 COVID-19 vaccine.

This clone was counted a single time. The chain uses TRBV19 and TRBJ1-4, with D possibly being TRBD1 (5 bases). The V end was cut by 5 bases, the J end by 0 bases, with 13 bases between. The CDR3 is 16 residues long. Germline CDR1 is LNHDA and CDR2 is SQIVND (reference sequence). The CDR3 here is CASSSTTTATNEKLFF. The CDR3 DNA follows: TGTGCCAGTAGTTCCACGACGACAGCAACTAATGAAAAACTGTTTTTT.

The chain combines TRBV5-1 with TRBJ1-1; TRBD1 agrees at 7 bases. The CDR3 has 18 amino acids. With 3 bases clipped from V and 1 base from J, the junction kept 15 bases outside the gene matches. Per the germline V gene, CDR1 is SGHRS and CDR2 is YFSETQ. This CDR3 reads CASSSPLGRGRGNTEAFF. The CDR3 nucleotides are TGCGCCAGCAGCTCCCCCCTCGGAAGGGGGCGCGGGAACACTGAAGCTTTCTTT.

The chain carries TRBV10-3 and TRBJ2-7; TRBD1 or TRBD2 may be the D gene (6 bases each). The CDR3 runs 14 residues. The V gene's germline CDR1 is ENHRY and CDR2 SYGVKD. Trimming removed 7 bases at V and 6 bases at J, with 19 bases between. As DNA, the CDR3 is TGTGCCATCAACCTAGGGGGGAGTCTCGGCGAGCAGTACTTC. Translated, it gives CAINLGGSLGEQYF.

This clone was recorded a few times. The rearrangement uses TRBV28 and TRBJ1-2, with no clear D. V lost 4 bases and J lost 7, with 4 bases in between. The CDR3 is made up of 10 amino acids. CDR1 is MDHEN, CDR2 SYDVKM, per germline. The CDR3 sequence is CASSSSGYTF. CDR3 nucleotide sequence: TGTGCCAGCAGTTCTTCTGGCTACACCTTC.

This rearrangement joins TRBV7-2 to TRBJ2-7; TRBD1 might be the D (6 bases). This CDR3 region has 14 residues. The germline V gene encodes CDR1 SGHTA and CDR2 FQGNSA. V was pared by 5 bases and J by 2 bases, with 13 bases between. CDR3 sequence reads: CASSQTGGPYEQYF. For the CDR3, the DNA is TGTGCCAGCAGCCAGACAGGCGGCCCCTACGAGCAGTACTTC. The full variable domain, rest sourced from reference TRBV7-2 and TRBJ2-7, is GAGVSQSPSNKVTEKGKDVELRCDPISGHTALYWYRQSLGQGLEFLIYFQGNSAPDKSGLPSDRFSAERTGGSVSTLTIQRTQQEDSAVYLCASSQTGGPYEQYFGPGTRLTVT.

This chain joins TRBV29-1 and TRBJ2-3, with TRBD2 as a possible D gene (5 bases). Germline V gives CDR1 SQVTM, CDR2 ANQGSEA. V shed 1 base and J shed 4 bases, with 12 bases lying between them. This CDR3 spans 14 amino acids. CDR3 residues: CSVEGPTRADTQYF. CDR3 in DNA: TGCAGCGTTGAAGGCCCAACTAGAGCAGATACGCAGTATTTT.

The chain combines TRBV2 with TRBJ2-1, with 14 bases that match TRBD2. CDR3 length: 15 residues. Germline CDR1 is SNHLY and CDR2 is FYNNEI. V gave up 7 bases and J gave up 8 bases; unmatched junction bases: 7. The CDR3 nucleotides read TGTGCCAGCAAGATCGGGACTAGCGGGAGCTATGAGCAGTTCTTC. Translating gives CASKIGTSGSYEQFF.

A remark on this clone: A read error may account for a junction end that differs from germline. The chain is built from TRBV7-7 and TRBJ2-3; 9 nucleotides agree with TRBD2. The CDR3 is 15 amino acids. CDR1 and CDR2 from the germline V gene are SSHAT and FNYEAQ (reference sequence). The CDR3 is CASSVREGGTDTQYF. CDR3 in DNA: TGTGCTAGCAGCGTGCGGGAGGGCGGCACAGATACGCAGTATTTT.

The chain employs TRBV15 and TRBJ1-6, with D unresolved. Germline V gene sequence: CDR1 LNHNV, CDR2 YYDKDF (reference sequence). The CDR3 contains 12 residues. V dropped 3 bases and J dropped 7 bases, with 4 bases sitting between them. The CDR3 here is CATSRLNSPLHF. The CDR3 DNA reads TGTGCCACCAGCAGGCTAAATTCACCCCTCCACTTT.

This rearrangement joins TRBV5-1 to TRBJ2-3, with TRBD2 matching over 11 bases. The germline CDR1 and CDR2 sequences are SGHRS and YFSETQ. The CDR3 is made up of 14 amino acids. Trimming at V came to 8 bases and at J to 4 bases, leaving 6 bases not matched to a gene. CDR3 in DNA: TGCGCCAGTTCCCTAGCGGGAGGTGCAGATACGCAGTATTTT. Translating gives CASSLAGGADTQYF.

The chain carries TRBV19 and TRBJ1-5, with 7 bases matching TRBD1. There are 15 residues in the CDR3. Unmatched junction bases numbered 7, after V lost 3 bases and J lost 5 bases. Germline V gene sequence: CDR1 LNHDA, CDR2 SQIVND (reference sequence). The chain's CDR3 is CASSMDRRWDQPQHF. CDR3 sequence (DNA): TGTGCCAGTAGTATGGACAGGAGATGGGATCAGCCCCAGCATTTT.

CDR3 sequence: CASSPGTVAGNEKLFF. The CDR3, as DNA: TGTGCCAGTAGTCCCGGGACAGTCGCGGGAAATGAAAAACTGTTTTTT. This chain joins TRBV19 and TRBJ1-4, with TRBD1 matching over 7 bases. Per the germline V gene, CDR1 is LNHDA and CDR2 is SQIVND (reference sequence). The CDR3 is 16 amino acids. The V and J ends lost 5 bases and 5 bases, in that order; junction bases with no gene match: 11.

This clone was seen once. The rearrangement joins TRBV5-5 to TRBJ2-2, with 8 bases identical to TRBD2. Per the germline V gene, CDR1 is SGHKS and CDR2 is YYEKEE (reference sequence). The CDR3 contains 16 residues. J lost 1 base, V lost 4 bases, and 6 bases had no gene match. DNA of the CDR3: TGTGCCAGCAGCAAGGGACTAGTGTTGAACACCGGGGAGCTGTTTTTT. Translated: CASSKGLVLNTGELFF.

The rearrangement joins TRBV6-5 to TRBJ1-2, with 8 nucleotides matching TRBD1. The ends lost 6 bases at V and 4 bases at J; junction bases unmatched: 10. Germline CDR1 is MNHEY and CDR2 is SVGAGI. The CDR3 is 15 amino acids. The CDR3 nucleotides read TGTGCCAGCAGAACAAATCTTGACAGGGGCTATGGCTACACCTTC. Its protein product is CASRTNLDRGYGYTF.

The CDR3 coding sequence is TGTGCCAGCAGCCAACCTTATAGCGGGAGGCCAAATGAGCAGTTCTTC. Protein product: CASSQPYSGRPNEQFF. This chain uses TRBV3-1 (or the pseudogene TRBV3-2) with TRBJ2-1, with 10 bases aligning to TRBD2. V lost 2 bases, J lost 7 bases, and 8 bases stayed unmatched. Germline CDR1 reads LGHDT; CDR2 reads YNNKEL (reference sequence). CDR3 length equals 16 residues.

V usage is TRBV7-3 and J usage is TRBJ2-1, with D perhaps assigned TRBD1 or TRBD2 (5 bases each). V gave up 1 base and J gave up 7 bases, with 5 bases separating them. The CDR3 sequence is 12 residues long. Germline V gene sequence: CDR1 SGHTA, CDR2 FQGTGA. CDR3 DNA: TGTGCCAGCAGCTTAAGGGGGAATGAGCAGTTCTTC. This codes for CASSLRGNEQFF.

The table lists this clone with a few counts. The genes are TRBV7-2 and TRBJ2-4; the match to TRBD2 covers 11 bases. This CDR3 region has 16 residues. Germline V lookup: CDR1 SGHTA, CDR2 FQGNSA. Trimming took 4 bases from V and 7 from J; bases not matched to a gene: 9. The CDR3: CASSSPGSGRANIQYF. CDR3 DNA: TGTGCCAGCAGCTCCCCGGGTAGCGGGAGGGCCAACATTCAGTACTTC.

The V gene is TRBV7-2, the J gene TRBJ1-5; 9 nucleotides align to TRBD1. Germline V lookup: CDR1 SGHTA, CDR2 FQGNSA. The V gene end was trimmed by 4 bases and the J gene end by 1 base; junction bases not matched to a gene: 2. CDR3 length: 15 amino acids. CDR3 bases: TGTGCCAGCAGCTGGGACAGGGCGAGCAATCAGCCCCAGCATTTT. Protein product: CASSWDRASNQPQHF.

The gene calls are TRBV7-2 and TRBJ1-2; weak D call: TRBD1 (5 bases). Germline V gene sequence: CDR1 SGHTA, CDR2 FQGNSA. This CDR3 region has 15 residues. V was pared by 1 base and J by 4 bases, with 13 bases between. The CDR3, as DNA: TGTGCCAGCAGCTTAGATCGGGGGATGTCCTATGGCTACACCTTC. Translating it yields CASSLDRGMSYGYTF.

The chain uses TRBV28 and TRBJ1-5; D gene uncertain. V was cut by 4 bases and J by 1 base, with 11 bases left in between. Germline CDR1 and CDR2: MDHEN and SYDVKM. The CDR3 runs 15 residues. CDR3 amino acids: CASSSSDGSNQPQHF. The CDR3 coding sequence is TGTGCCAGCAGTTCCTCAGACGGGAGCAATCAGCCCCAGCATTTT.

The V call is TRBV3-1 (or the pseudogene TRBV3-2), the J call TRBJ1-2; 8 bases agree with TRBD1. CDR1 is LGHDT, CDR2 YNNKEL, per germline (reference sequence). CDR3 length: 15 amino acids. Trimming cost V 3 bases and J 2 bases; bases outside gene matches: 5. The CDR3 nucleotides are TGTGCCAGCAGCCACCGGGACAGGAACAACTATGGCTACACCTTC. The encoded protein is CASSHRDRNNYGYTF.

V and J are TRBV28 and TRBJ2-2; TRBD2 is a possible D gene (6 bases). V lost 2 bases to trimming and J lost 1 base, with 8 bases between them. From germline, CDR1 is MDHEN and CDR2 SYDVKM. The CDR3 length is 15 residues. CDR3 nucleotide sequence: TGTGCCAGCAGTTTAAATAGCGGGAACACCGGGGAGCTGTTTTTT. It specifies CASSLNSGNTGELFF.

The chain couples TRBV7-2 to TRBJ2-5; D remains unclear. Per germline, CDR1 SGHTA and CDR2 FQGNSA. V was shortened by 6 bases and J by 5 bases, with 13 bases between the two germline ends. The CDR3 contains 13 residues. The DNA for the CDR3 is TGTGCCAGCAGTCGAAGCCTAAGGGAGACCCAGTACTTC. Protein sequence: CASSRSLRETQYF. The variable domain in full, completed from reference TRBV7-2 and TRBJ2-5, reads GAGVSQSPSNKVTEKGKDVELRCDPISGHTALYWYRQSLGQGLEFLIYFQGNSAPDKSGLPSDRFSAERTGGSVSTLTIQRTQQEDSAVYLCASSRSLRETQYFGPGTRLLVL.

Notes on this clone: The sample holds other DNA sequences that translate to the same CDR3. This chain connects TRBV6-2 or TRBV6-3 to TRBJ1-5; D remains ambiguous. The germline CDR1 and CDR2 sequences are MNHEY and SVGEGT. V lost 2 bases and J lost 7, with 6 bases in between. The CDR3 is 12 residues long. The CDR3 DNA is TGTGCCAGCAGTTACCAAGGCCAGCCCCAGCATTTT. It yields the protein CASSYQGQPQHF.

This clone was seen a handful of times. V usage is TRBV5-1 and J usage is TRBJ2-1; D gene unclear. Trimming shortened V by 1 base and J by 3 bases, and 5 bases separated the two germline ends. CDR1 SGHRS and CDR2 YFSETQ come from the germline V gene. This CDR3 region has 13 residues. The CDR3 loop is CASSLIDYNEQFF. The CDR3 DNA follows: TGCGCCAGCAGCTTGATCGACTACAATGAGCAGTTCTTC.

The rearrangement joins TRBV2 to TRBJ1-2; D is possibly TRBD1 (5 bases). The V gene's germline CDR1 is SNHLY and CDR2 FYNNEI. CDR3 length: 14 amino acids. Trimming removed 6 bases from V and 1 base from J, with 12 bases in between. The CDR3 DNA sequence: TGTGCCAGCAGATACAGGAGTAATAACTATGGCTACACCTTC. Protein: CASRYRSNNYGYTF.

The chain recombines TRBV27 with TRBJ2-7; 7 nucleotides match TRBD2. The CDR3 contains 15 residues. Trimming cost V 2 bases and J 6 bases; bases outside gene matches: 10. CDR1 MNHEY and CDR2 SMNVEV come from the germline V gene (reference sequence). The CDR3 DNA is TGTGCCAGCAGTTTAGAGGGAGGGCGTTCAAGCGAGCAGTACTTC. This gives the protein CASSLEGGRSSEQYF.

The CDR3 DNA sequence: TGCAGCGTTAAATTCACAGATACGCAGTATTTT. This gives the protein CSVKFTDTQYF. V is TRBV29-1 and J is TRBJ2-3; D gene unclear. Per the germline V gene, CDR1 is SQVTM and CDR2 is ANQGSEA. This CDR3 has 11 residues. Trimming shortened V by 5 bases and J by 2 bases, and 5 bases separated the two germline ends.

The rearrangement joins TRBV7-8 to TRBJ1-1; unclear D gene. Germline CDR1 is SGHVS and CDR2 is FQNEAQ. Trimming took off 1 base at V and 6 bases at J, with 12 bases between the two ends. The CDR3 extends over 14 amino acids. The chain's CDR3 is CASSLGWGRAEAFF. As DNA, the CDR3 is TGTGCCAGCAGCTTAGGGTGGGGTAGGGCTGAAGCTTTCTTT.

This rearrangement joins TRBV7-6 to TRBJ2-5; D gene ambiguous. Trimming shortened V by 1 base and J by 5 bases, and 11 bases separated the two germline ends. The CDR3 loop spans 14 amino acids. The germline V gene encodes CDR1 SGHVS and CDR2 FNYEAQ. The CDR3 sequence is CASSLGAIKETQYF. The CDR3 DNA reads TGTGCCAGCAGCTTAGGGGCAATAAAGGAGACCCAGTACTTC. Full variable domain (outside the CDR3, taken from reference TRBV7-6 and TRBJ2-5): GAGVSQSPRYKVTKRGQDVALRCDPISGHVSLYWYRQALGQGPEFLTYFNYEAQQDKSGLPNDRFSAERPEGSISTLTIQRTEQRDSAMYRCASSLGAIKETQYFGPGTRLLVL.

The V and J genes are TRBV19 and TRBJ1-1; D not resolved. The V gene lost 8 bases and the J gene lost 0 bases, with 10 bases spanning the gap. Germline V gene data show CDR1 as LNHDA and CDR2 as SQIVND (reference sequence). CDR3 length equals 13 residues. In DNA, the CDR3 is TGTGCCAGTGGTGTAGAAATGAACACTGAAGCTTTCTTT. This gives the protein CASGVEMNTEAFF.

V and J are TRBV20-1 and TRBJ1-3, with a weak D call TRBD1 (5 bases). The CDR3 sequence is 11 residues long. Trimming took off 6 bases at V and 3 bases at J, with 6 bases between the two ends. CDR1 and CDR2 (germline): DFQATT, SNEGSKA (reference sequence). In DNA, the CDR3 is TGCAGTGCGGGGGGTGGAAACACCATATATTTT. Residues: CSAGGGNTIYF.